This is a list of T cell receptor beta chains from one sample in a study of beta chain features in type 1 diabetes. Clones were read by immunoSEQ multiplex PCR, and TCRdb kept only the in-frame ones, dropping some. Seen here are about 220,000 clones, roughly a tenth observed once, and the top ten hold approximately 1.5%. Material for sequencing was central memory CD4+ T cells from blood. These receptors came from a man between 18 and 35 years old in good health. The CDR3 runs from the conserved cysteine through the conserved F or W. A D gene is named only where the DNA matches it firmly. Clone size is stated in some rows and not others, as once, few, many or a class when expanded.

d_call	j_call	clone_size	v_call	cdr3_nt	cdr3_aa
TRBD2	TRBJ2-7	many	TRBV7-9	TGTGCCAGCAGCTTAGTAGCGGGAGGTGTTTCGGACGAGCAGTACTTC	CASSLVAGGVSDEQYF
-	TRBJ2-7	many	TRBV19	TGTGCCAGTAGTTTGGGCCGGAGCTACGAGCAGTACTTC	CASSLGRSYEQYF
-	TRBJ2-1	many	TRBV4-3	TGCGCCAGCAGCCTCCGACTAGATCATAATGAGCAGTTCTTC	CASSLRLDHNEQFF
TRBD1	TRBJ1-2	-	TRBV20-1	TGCAGTGCGAGTTGGACAGGGACCCACACCTTC	CSASWTGTHTF
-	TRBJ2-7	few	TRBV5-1	TGCGCCAGCAGCGGGGGATACCCTTACTACGAGCAGTACTTC	CASSGGYPYYEQYF
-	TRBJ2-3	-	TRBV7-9	TGTGCCAGCAGCCCAAGGACGGTGGATACGCAGTATTTT	CASSPRTVDTQYF
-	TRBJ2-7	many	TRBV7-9	TGTGCCAGCAGCTTAGGAAGCGGGCAACTCTCCTACGAGCAGTACTTC	CASSLGSGQLSYEQYF
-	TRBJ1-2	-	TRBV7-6	TGTGCCAGCAGCTTAGGGCAGGGTGGCTACACCTTC	CASSLGQGGYTF
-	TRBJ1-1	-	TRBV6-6	TGTGCCAGCAGTACGGTTGGCACTGAAGCTTTCTTT	CASSTVGTEAFF
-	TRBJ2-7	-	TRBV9	TGTGCCAGCAGCCGAGGCGTCGAGCAGTACTTC	CASSRGVEQYF
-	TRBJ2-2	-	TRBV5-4	TGTGCCAGCAGCTTTCTCACCAATACCGGGGAGCTGTTTTTT	CASSFLTNTGELFF
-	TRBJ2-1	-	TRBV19	TGTGCCAGTAGTATAACCCTCGTCAATGAGCAGTTCTTC	CASSITLVNEQFF
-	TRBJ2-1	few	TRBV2	TGTGCCAGCAGGCAGCGAGGGCCCCACAATGAGCAGTTCTTC	CASRQRGPHNEQFF
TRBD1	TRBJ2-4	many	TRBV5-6	TGTGCCAGCAGCGTGGACAGGGGGCTGGGCATTCAGTACTTC	CASSVDRGLGIQYF
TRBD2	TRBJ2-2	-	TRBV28	TGTGCCAGCTCTTGGGGAGGGATCACCGGGGAGCTGTTTTTT	CASSWGGITGELFF
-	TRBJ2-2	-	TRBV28	TGTGCCAGCAGCCTATCCGCCGGGGAGCTGTTTTTT	CASSLSAGELFF
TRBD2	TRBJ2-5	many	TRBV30	TGTGCCTGGAGTGTAGGGACTAGCGGGAAGTTATGGGGAGAGACCCAGTACTTC	CAWSVGTSGKLWGETQYF
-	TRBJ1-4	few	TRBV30	TGTGCCTGGAGTGTAACGTCGCCGGGGGAAAAACTGTTTTTT	CAWSVTSPGEKLFF
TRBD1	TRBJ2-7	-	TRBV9	TGTGCCAGCAGCGTAGGGACAGGGCCCTCCTACGAGCAGTACTTC	CASSVGTGPSYEQYF
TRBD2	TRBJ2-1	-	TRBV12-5	TGTGCTACCAGACTAGCGGGAGCATATGAGCAGTTCTTC	CATRLAGAYEQFF
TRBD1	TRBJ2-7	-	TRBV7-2	TGTGCCAGCAGCTCCGGGACAGAGTCCTACGAGCAGTACTTC	CASSSGTESYEQYF
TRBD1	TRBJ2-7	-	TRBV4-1	TGCGCCAGCAGCCAGGGAGGACAGGGGGGCTCCTACGAGCAGTACTTC	CASSQGGQGGSYEQYF
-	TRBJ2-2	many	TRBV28	TGTGCCAGCAGTCCCACTACCGGGGAGCTGTTTTTT	CASSPTTGELFF
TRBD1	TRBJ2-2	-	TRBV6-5	TGTGCCAGCAAGAGGCAGGGACAGGCCGGGGAGCTGTTTTTT	CASKRQGQAGELFF
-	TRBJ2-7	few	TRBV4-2	TGTGCCAGCAGCCACCAGGGTAACTCCTACGAGCAGTACTTC	CASSHQGNSYEQYF
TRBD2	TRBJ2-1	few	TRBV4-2	TGTGCCAGCAGCCAAGAGCCGACTAGCGGCTACAATGAGCAGTTCTTC	CASSQEPTSGYNEQFF
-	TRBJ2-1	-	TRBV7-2	TGTGCCAGCAGCATCCCGAGGCGAAGCTCCTACAATGAGCAGTTCTTC	CASSIPRRSSYNEQFF
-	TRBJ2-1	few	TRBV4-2	TGTGCCAGCAGCCAAGATCGGCAGGATGAGCAGTTCTTC	CASSQDRQDEQFF
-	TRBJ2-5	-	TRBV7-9	TGTGCCAGCAGTCCCCCCAGTTGGTACCAAGAGACCCAGTACTTC	CASSPPSWYQETQYF
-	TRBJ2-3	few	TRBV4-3	TGCGCCAGCAGCCGAGGGGACTCTAGCACAGATACGCAGTATTTT	CASSRGDSSTDTQYF
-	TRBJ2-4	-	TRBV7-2	TGTGCCAGCAGCTTAGGTTCAGGGGTGGAAAACATTCAGTACTTC	CASSLGSGVENIQYF
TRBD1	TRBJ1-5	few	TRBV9	TGTGCCAGCAGCGCAACGGGACAGGGATCTCAGCCCCAGCATTTT	CASSATGQGSQPQHF
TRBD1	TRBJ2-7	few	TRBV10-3	TGTGCCATCAGTGGGACAGGAGTCTCCTACGAGCAGTACTTC	CAISGTGVSYEQYF
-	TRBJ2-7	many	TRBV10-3	TGTGCCATCAAGGGGGACCCCGAGGACGAGCAGTACTTC	CAIKGDPEDEQYF
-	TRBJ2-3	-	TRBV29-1	TGCAGCGTGGCCGACAGCACAGATACGCAGTATTTT	CSVADSTDTQYF
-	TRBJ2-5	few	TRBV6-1	TGTGCCAGCAGTGAGCAGGGGACCCCTCAAGAGACCCAGTACTTC	CASSEQGTPQETQYF
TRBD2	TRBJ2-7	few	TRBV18	TGTGCCAGCTCTCGGGACCTAGCGGGGGATAAGTACTTC	CASSRDLAGDKYF
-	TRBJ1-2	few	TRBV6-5	TGTGCCAGCAGTTATCAGGGGCAGGGCTACACCTTC	CASSYQGQGYTF
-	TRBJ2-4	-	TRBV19	TGTGCCAGTAGTAAGTGGGGGGCGTCGGCCAAAAACATTCAGTACTTC	CASSKWGASAKNIQYF
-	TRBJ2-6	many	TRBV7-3	TGTGCCAGCAGCACGAGCGGAGGGGCCAACGTCCTGACTTTC	CASSTSGGANVLTF
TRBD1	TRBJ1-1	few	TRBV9	TGTGCCAGCAGCGTAGCGGACAGGGGCGGTGAAGCTTTCTTT	CASSVADRGGEAFF
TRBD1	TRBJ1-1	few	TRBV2	TGTGCCAGTGGCGGACAGGGCCTTGAAGCTTTCTTT	CASGGQGLEAFF
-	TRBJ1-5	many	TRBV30	TGTGCCTGGAGTGTACGGGGCGCTAGTCAGCCCCAGCATTTT	CAWSVRGASQPQHF
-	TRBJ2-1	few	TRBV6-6	TGTGCCAGCAGCCGCCTAGGGGGTGAGCAGTTCTTC	CASSRLGGEQFF
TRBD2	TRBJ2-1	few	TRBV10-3	TGTGCCATCAAATCGCTGACTAGCAGAAATGAGCAGTTCTTC	CAIKSLTSRNEQFF
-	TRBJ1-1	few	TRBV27	TGTGCCAGCAGGTCAACAGCAAACACTGAAGCTTTCTTT	CASRSTANTEAFF